A selection of T cell receptor beta chains follows, all from one sample in a study of blood T cells in healthy people across ages. Via MiXCR, TCRdb re-called the 5' RACE reads, giving one row per CDR3 protein. The table includes approximately 760,000 distinct CDR3 sequences, roughly 25% detected once. This sample was also put to use in a study of T cells of mothers and their children.

The source material was blood. The receptors stem from a boy younger than 18 in good health. Each CDR3 is given with its conserved first and last residue. The order of the fields is clone size, D gene, V gene, J gene, CDR3 DNA, CDR3 protein. D genes are given only for firm matches. Only part of the rows carry a size: once, few, many, or a class if the clone is expanded.

.	.	TRBV3-1	TRBJ2-7	TGTGCCAGCAGCCAGGGGGCCGTTAGCATAGCCTACGAGCAGTACTTC	CASSQGAVSIAYEQYF
few	.	TRBV12-3/TRBV12-4	TRBJ1-4	TGTGCCAGCAGTTTCGAAACTAATGAAAAACTGTTTTTT	CASSFETNEKLFF
.	.	TRBV7-9	TRBJ2-3	TGTGCCAGCAGCTCCTTCCCGCAGGGGAGCACAGATACGCAGTATTTT	CASSSFPQGSTDTQYF
few	TRBD1	TRBV20-1	TRBJ2-3	TGCAGTGCTCGACGACAGGGTAGGGGCACAGATACGCAGTATTTT	CSARRQGRGTDTQYF
few	TRBD2	TRBV29-1	TRBJ2-7	TGCAGCGCCAGGACTAGCGGGAGTACCGAGCAGTACTTC	CSARTSGSTEQYF
few	TRBD1	TRBV10-3	TRBJ2-5	TGTGCCATCAGTGAGCGGACAGGGATGGAGACCCAGTACTTC	CAISERTGMETQYF
.	.	TRBV5-1	TRBJ2-7	TGCGCCAGCAGCCGTGTCGAAGGGAATTACGAGCAGTACTTC	CASSRVEGNYEQYF
.	TRBD2	TRBV12-3/TRBV12-4	TRBJ2-1	TGTGCCAGCAGTTCAAGCGTCAGCGGGATATACAATGGGCAGTTCTTC	CASSSSVSGIYNGQFF
.	TRBD1	TRBV6-1	TRBJ2-1	TGTGCCACCGGTCGGGGGACAGGGCAGTACAATGAGCAGTTCTTC	CATGRGTGQYNEQFF
.	.	TRBV6-2/TRBV6-3	TRBJ1-2	TGTGCCAGCACCCGGGATACAGTGGGCTACACCTTC	CASTRDTVGYTF
.	.	TRBV4-1	TRBJ2-3	TGCGCCAGCAGCCAGGGTTTTTGGGATACGCAGTATTTT	CASSQGFWDTQYF
.	.	TRBV20-1	TRBJ2-7	TGCAGTGCTCAGGCTACCCAATACGAGCAGTACTTC	CSAQATQYEQYF
.	TRBD2	TRBV5-1	TRBJ2-5	TGCGCCAGCAGCTTGGAGGCGGGAGAGGTTGAGACCCAGTACTTC	CASSLEAGEVETQYF